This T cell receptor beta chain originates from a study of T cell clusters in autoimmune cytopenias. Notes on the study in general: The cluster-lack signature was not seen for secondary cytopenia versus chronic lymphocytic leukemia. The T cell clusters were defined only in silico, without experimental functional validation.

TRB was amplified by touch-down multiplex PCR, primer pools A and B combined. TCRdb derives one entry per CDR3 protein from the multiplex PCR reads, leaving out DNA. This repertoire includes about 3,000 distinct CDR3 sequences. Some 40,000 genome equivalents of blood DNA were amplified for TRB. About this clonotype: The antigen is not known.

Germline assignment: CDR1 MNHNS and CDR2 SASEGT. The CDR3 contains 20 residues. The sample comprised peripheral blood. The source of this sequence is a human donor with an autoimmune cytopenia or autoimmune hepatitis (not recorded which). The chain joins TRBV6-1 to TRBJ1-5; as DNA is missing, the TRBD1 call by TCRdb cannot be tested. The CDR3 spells CASSDLFRQGASGVNQPQHF.